This T cell receptor (beta chain) comes out of a study of cytomegalovirus exposure and HLA in healthy donors. PCR used 60 Vbeta primers and 13 Jbeta primers. Method: immunoSEQ multiplex PCR; TCRdb's copy keeps in-frame clones and lacks some. This repertoire shows under 250,000 clones, roughly 78% found once; its top ten account for about 4.6%. This CDR3 contains 14 residues. The germline gives CDR1 SGHRS, CDR2 YFSETQ. V gave up 2 bases and J gave up 3 bases, with 11 bases separating them. The sequence derives from a woman aged 25 to 45 in good health and CMV-seropositive. The source material was PBMCs. The rearrangement joins TRBV5-1 to TRBJ1-1; perhaps TRBD1 as D (5 bases). The CDR3 nucleotides read TGCGCCAGCAGCTTTTTCCAGGGTGACACTGAAGCTTTCTTT. It codes for CASSFFQGDTEAFF.